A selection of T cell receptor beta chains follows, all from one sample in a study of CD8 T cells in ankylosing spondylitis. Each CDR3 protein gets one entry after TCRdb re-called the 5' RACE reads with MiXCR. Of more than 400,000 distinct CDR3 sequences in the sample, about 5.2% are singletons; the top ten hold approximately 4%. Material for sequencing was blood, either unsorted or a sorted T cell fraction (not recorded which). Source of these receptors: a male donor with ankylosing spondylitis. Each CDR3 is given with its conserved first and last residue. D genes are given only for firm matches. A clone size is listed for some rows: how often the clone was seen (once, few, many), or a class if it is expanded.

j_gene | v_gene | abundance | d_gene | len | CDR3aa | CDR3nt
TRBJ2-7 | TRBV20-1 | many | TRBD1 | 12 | CSAHGTGKEQYF | TGCAGTGCCCACGGGACAGGGAAAGAGCAGTACTTC
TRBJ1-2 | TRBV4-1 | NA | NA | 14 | CASSQDGRGYGYTF | TGCGCCAGCAGCCAAGATGGACGCGGCTATGGCTACACCTTC
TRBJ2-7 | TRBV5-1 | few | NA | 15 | CASSLAHTNLYEQYF | TGCGCCAGCAGCTTAGCCCATACGAACCTCTACGAGCAGTACTTC
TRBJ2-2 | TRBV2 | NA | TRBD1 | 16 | CASSRDRGQYTGELFF | TGTGCCAGCAGCCGGGACAGGGGGCAGTACACCGGGGAGCTGTTTTTT
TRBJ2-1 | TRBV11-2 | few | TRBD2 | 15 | CASSLGPSGRSEQFF | TGTGCCAGCAGCTTGGGGCCTAGCGGGAGGAGTGAGCAGTTCTTC
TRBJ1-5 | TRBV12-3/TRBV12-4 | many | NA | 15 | CASRGGTGENQPQHF | TGTGCCAGCAGGGGGGGGACCGGGGAAAATCAGCCCCAGCATTTT
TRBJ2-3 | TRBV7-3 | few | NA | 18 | CASSLTPSSGSSGDTQYF | TGTGCCAGCAGCTTAACCCCATCGAGCGGGTCCTCCGGGGATACGCAGTATTTT
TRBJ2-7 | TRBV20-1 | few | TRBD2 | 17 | CCARDRRLAGADNEQYF | TGCTGTGCTAGAGATCGCCGACTAGCGGGAGCTGATAACGAGCAGTACTTC
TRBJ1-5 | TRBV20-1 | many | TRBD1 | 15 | CSARDLGTDNQPQHF | TGCAGTGCTAGAGATCTTGGGACAGATAATCAGCCCCAGCATTTT
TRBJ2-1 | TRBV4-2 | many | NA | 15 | CASSQDSAHYNEQFF | TGTGCCAGCAGCCAAGATTCGGCTCATTACAATGAGCAGTTCTTC
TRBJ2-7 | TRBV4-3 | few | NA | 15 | CASSLQGGASYEQYF | TGCGCCAGCAGCCTCCAGGGTGGCGCTTCCTACGAGCAGTACTTC
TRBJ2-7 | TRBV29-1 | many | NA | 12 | CSVEESRYEQYF | TGCAGCGTTGAAGAGTCCCGATACGAGCAGTACTTC
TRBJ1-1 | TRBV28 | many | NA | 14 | CASSFIRGRREAFF | TGTGCCAGCAGTTTTATCAGGGGCCGTCGCGAAGCTTTCTTT
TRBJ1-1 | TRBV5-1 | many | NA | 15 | CASSKGGWANTEAFF | TGCGCCAGCAGTAAAGGAGGTTGGGCGAACACTGAAGCTTTCTTT
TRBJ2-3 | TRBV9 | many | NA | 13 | CASSWGPPDTQYF | TGTGCCAGCAGCTGGGGACCCCCAGATACGCAGTATTTT
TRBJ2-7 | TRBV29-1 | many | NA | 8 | CSGYEQYF | TGCAGCGGGTACGAGCAGTACTTC
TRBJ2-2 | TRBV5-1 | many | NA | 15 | CASSLGQSETGELFF | TGCGCCAGCAGCTTGGGACAGTCGGAAACCGGGGAGCTGTTTTTT
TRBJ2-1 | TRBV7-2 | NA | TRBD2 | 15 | CASSRGGGAGNEQFF | TGTGCCAGCAGCCGGGGCGGGGGGGCCGGCAATGAGCAGTTCTTC
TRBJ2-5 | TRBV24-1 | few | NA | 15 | CATSDLQAGTETQYF | TGTGCCACCAGTGATTTGCAAGCGGGTACAGAGACCCAGTACTTC
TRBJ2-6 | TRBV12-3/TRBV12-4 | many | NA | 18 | CASSLTSSGASGANVLTF | TGTGCCAGCAGTTTAACCAGCTCAGGGGCCTCTGGGGCCAACGTCCTGACTTTC
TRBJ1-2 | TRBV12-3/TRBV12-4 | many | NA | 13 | CASSPRASGGYTF | TGTGCCAGCAGTCCCAGGGCGAGCGGAGGCTACACCTTC
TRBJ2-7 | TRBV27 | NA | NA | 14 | CASSLSIGLYEQYF | TGTGCCAGCAGTTTATCGATTGGGTTATACGAGCAGTACTTC
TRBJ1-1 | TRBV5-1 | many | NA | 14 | CASSFAGMNTEAFF | TGCGCCAGCAGCTTCGCAGGGATGAACACTGAAGCTTTCTTT
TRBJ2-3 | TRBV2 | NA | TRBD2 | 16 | CASSTTLAGNTDTQYF | TGTGCCAGCAGTACTACCTTAGCGGGAAACACAGATACGCAGTATTTT
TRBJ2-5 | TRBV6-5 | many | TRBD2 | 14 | CASSYTSGGPTQYF | TGTGCCAGCAGTTACACTAGCGGGGGGCCAACCCAGTACTTC
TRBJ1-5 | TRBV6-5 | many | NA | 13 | CASTLQINQPQHF | TGTGCCAGCACGTTGCAGATCAATCAGCCCCAGCATTTT
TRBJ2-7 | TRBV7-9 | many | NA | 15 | CASSLGGVSSYEQYF | TGTGCCAGCAGCTTAGGGGGCGTAAGCTCCTACGAGCAGTACTTC
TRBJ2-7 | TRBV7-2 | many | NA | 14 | CASSLLVPSYEQYF | TGTGCCAGCAGCTTACTCGTACCCTCCTACGAGCAGTACTTC
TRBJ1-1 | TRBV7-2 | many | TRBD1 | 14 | CASSRRDRNTEAFF | TGTGCCAGCAGTAGGAGGGACAGGAACACTGAAGCTTTCTTT
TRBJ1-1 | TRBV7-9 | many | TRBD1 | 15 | CASSLATGGGTEAFF | TGTGCCAGCAGCTTAGCGACAGGGGGGGGCACTGAAGCTTTCTTT
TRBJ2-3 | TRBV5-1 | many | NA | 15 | CASSLPRGATDTQYF | TGCGCCAGCAGCCTCCCCCGCGGGGCCACAGATACGCAGTATTTT
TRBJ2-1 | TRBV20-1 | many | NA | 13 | CSAAQRNRNEQFF | TGCAGTGCCGCCCAGAGGAACCGGAATGAGCAGTTCTTC
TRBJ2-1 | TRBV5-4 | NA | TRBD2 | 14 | CASSTGLAGGGQFF | TGTGCCAGCAGCACGGGACTAGCGGGGGGGGGTCAGTTCTTC
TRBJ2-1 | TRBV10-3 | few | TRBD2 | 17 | CAISEPLASGSGNEQFF | TGTGCCATCAGTGAGCCCCTCGCGAGCGGGAGCGGCAATGAGCAGTTCTTC